These T cell receptor beta chains were read from a single sample in a study of cytomegalovirus exposure and HLA in healthy donors. TCRdb's copy holds only in-frame clones and misses some; the assay was immunoSEQ multiplex PCR. In the table there are about 110,000 clones, 65% to 80% of which are singletons. What was sequenced was PBMCs. The receptors here all came from a man aged 55 to 70 in good health and CMV-seronegative. The CDR3 runs from the conserved cysteine through the conserved F or W. Each record gives: D gene, clone size, J gene, V gene, CDR3 protein, CDR3 DNA. The D gene is left open where the match is weak. Some rows mark clone size as missing; the rest say once, few, many or name a class of expanded clone.

D: TRBD1
size: .
J: TRBJ1-2
V: TRBV6-1
CDR3: CASSPPDRVGYTF
DNA: TGTGCCAGCAGTCCGCCGGACAGGGTCGGCTACACCTTC

D: TRBD1
size: .
J: TRBJ1-4
V: TRBV18
CDR3: CASSPLDRAGEKLFF
DNA: TGTGCCAGCTCACCCTTGGACAGGGCAGGTGAAAAACTGTTTTTT

D: TRBD1
size: .
J: TRBJ1-2
V: TRBV4-3
CDR3: CASSQGPRGKDRVVGYTF
DNA: TGCGCCAGCAGCCAAGGCCCGAGAGGAAAGGACAGGGTGGTAGGCTACACCTTC

D: .
size: .
J: TRBJ2-3
V: TRBV4-1
CDR3: CASGRAGFGTDTQYF
DNA: TGCGCCAGCGGTCGGGCGGGGTTCGGCACAGATACGCAGTATTTT

D: .
size: .
J: TRBJ2-7
V: TRBV11-2
CDR3: CASSLVSGQEQYF
DNA: TGTGCCAGCAGCTTAGTGTCAGGGCAGGAGCAGTACTTC

D: TRBD2
size: .
J: TRBJ2-3
V: TRBV28
CDR3: CASSSWTSDTDTQYF
DNA: TGTGCCAGCAGTTCGTGGACTAGCGACACAGATACGCAGTATTTT

D: .
size: .
J: TRBJ1-2
V: TRBV6-1
CDR3: CASSEDQEVANYGYTF
DNA: TGTGCCAGCAGTGAAGATCAAGAGGTCGCAAACTATGGCTACACCTTC

D: TRBD2
size: .
J: TRBJ2-1
V: TRBV5-8
CDR3: CASSLGAGVPYNEQFF
DNA: TGTGCCAGCAGCTTGGGCGCGGGGGTCCCCTACAATGAGCAGTTCTTC

D: .
size: few
J: TRBJ2-1
V: TRBV19
CDR3: CASSFRAYDYNEQFF
DNA: TGTGCCAGTAGTTTCAGGGCCTATGACTACAATGAGCAGTTCTTC

D: TRBD1
size: .
J: TRBJ1-4
V: TRBV5-1
CDR3: CASSFGQGDEKLFF
DNA: TGCGCCAGCAGCTTTGGACAGGGTGACGAAAAACTGTTTTTT

D: TRBD2
size: .
J: TRBJ2-5
V: TRBV6-5
CDR3: CASSLTSGGWETQYF
DNA: TGTGCCAGCAGTTTAACTAGCGGAGGATGGGAGACCCAGTACTTC

D: .
size: .
J: TRBJ1-2
V: TRBV7-8
CDR3: CASSLDPPRVLYGYTF
DNA: TGTGCCAGCAGCTTAGACCCTCCCCGGGTCCTCTATGGCTACACCTTC

D: .
size: .
J: TRBJ1-1
V: TRBV28
CDR3: CASSSSRHTEAFF
DNA: TGTGCCAGCAGTTCGTCTAGGCACACTGAAGCTTTCTTT

D: .
size: .
J: TRBJ2-5
V: TRBV10-3
CDR3: CAISDAAQGTQYF
DNA: TGTGCCATCAGTGACGCAGCCCAGGGGACCCAGTACTTC

D: .
size: .
J: TRBJ2-2
V: TRBV12-5
CDR3: CASGTQGEGTGELFF
DNA: TGTGCTAGTGGCACACAGGGGGAGGGCACCGGGGAGCTGTTTTTT

D: TRBD1
size: .
J: TRBJ1-5
V: TRBV7-2
CDR3: CASSLGGQGARNQPQHF
DNA: TGTGCCAGCAGCCTAGGGGGACAGGGGGCGAGGAATCAGCCCCAGCATTTT

D: TRBD1
size: .
J: TRBJ1-2
V: TRBV5-4
CDR3: CASSSFGTGLNGGYTF
DNA: TGTGCCAGCAGCTCGTTCGGGACAGGCTTAAACGGCGGCTACACCTTC

D: .
size: .
J: TRBJ2-1
V: TRBV29-1
CDR3: CSVAAVSYNEQFF
DNA: TGCAGCGTTGCTGCGGTCTCATACAATGAGCAGTTCTTC

D: .
size: .
J: TRBJ2-7
V: TRBV4-1
CDR3: CASSQGTRLPEQYF
DNA: TGCGCCAGCAGCCAGGGGACACGCTTGCCCGAGCAGTACTTC

D: TRBD1
size: .
J: TRBJ1-5
V: TRBV18
CDR3: CASSPETGGNQPQHF
DNA: TGTGCCAGCTCACCAGAGACAGGGGGCAATCAGCCCCAGCATTTT

D: .
size: .
J: TRBJ2-5
V: TRBV5-1
CDR3: CASSTPDTHETQYF
DNA: TGCGCCAGCAGCACCCCGGACACCCACGAGACCCAGTACTTC

D: TRBD1
size: .
J: TRBJ1-6
V: TRBV9
CDR3: CASSVEGQVSPLHF
DNA: TGTGCCAGCAGCGTAGAAGGACAGGTGTCACCCCTCCACTTT

D: .
size: .
J: TRBJ1-3
V: TRBV6-5
CDR3: CASSYSGAFVRNTIYF
DNA: TGTGCCAGCAGTTACTCGGGAGCGTTCGTTCGTAACACCATATATTTT

D: .
size: .
J: TRBJ2-5
V: TRBV4-1
CDR3: CASSQEKGLAGETQYF
DNA: TGCGCCAGCAGCCAAGAAAAGGGTCTAGCTGGCGAGACCCAGTACTTC

D: .
size: .
J: TRBJ1-6
V: TRBV28
CDR3: CASSVGGSPLHF
DNA: TGTGCCAGCAGCGTCGGGGGTTCACCCCTCCACTTT

D: TRBD2
size: .
J: TRBJ2-2
V: TRBV5-4
CDR3: CASSRGTSGDTGELFF
DNA: TGTGCCAGCAGCCGCGGGACTAGCGGAGACACCGGGGAGCTGTTTTTT

D: TRBD1
size: few
J: TRBJ2-5
V: TRBV5-4
CDR3: CASSLGDRLRKETQYF
DNA: TGTGCCAGCAGCTTGGGGGACAGACTACGGAAAGAGACCCAGTACTTC

D: .
size: .
J: TRBJ1-2
V: TRBV5-4
CDR3: CASSRGGGKRLGGYTF
DNA: TGTGCCAGCAGCCGAGGGGGGGGAAAGAGACTAGGTGGCTACACCTTC

D: TRBD1
size: .
J: TRBJ1-1
V: TRBV10-3
CDR3: CAISDRGRLTEAFF
DNA: TGTGCCATCAGTGACAGGGGGCGCCTTACTGAAGCTTTCTTT

D: .
size: .
J: TRBJ2-5
V: TRBV7-8
CDR3: CASSPRTRQETQYF
DNA: TGTGCCAGCAGCCCTCGGACACGTCAAGAGACCCAGTACTTC

D: TRBD1
size: few
J: TRBJ2-7
V: TRBV2
CDR3: CASSLDRAYEQYF
DNA: TGTGCCAGCAGTTTGGACAGGGCCTACGAGCAGTACTTC

D: .
size: .
J: TRBJ1-1
V: TRBV7-3
CDR3: CATSKGGNTEAFF
DNA: TGTGCCACCTCCAAGGGAGGGAACACTGAAGCTTTCTTT

D: TRBD1
size: .
J: TRBJ1-1
V: TRBV5-4
CDR3: CASSLGQGGNTEAFF
DNA: TGTGCCAGCAGCTTGGGGCAGGGGGGGAACACTGAAGCTTTCTTT

D: TRBD2
size: .
J: TRBJ2-5
V: TRBV7-3
CDR3: CASSSSGGAQETQYF
DNA: TGTGCCAGCAGCTCTAGCGGGGGGGCCCAAGAGACCCAGTACTTC

D: .
size: .
J: TRBJ2-3
V: TRBV9
CDR3: CASSVASGADTQYF
DNA: TGTGCCAGCAGCGTAGCTTCCGGGGCAGATACGCAGTATTTT

D: .
size: .
J: TRBJ1-2
V: TRBV28
CDR3: CASSSLGLRDNSGYTF
DNA: TGTGCCAGCAGTTCGCTCGGGCTCAGGGATAATAGTGGCTACACCTTC

D: .
size: few
J: TRBJ2-7
V: TRBV4-1
CDR3: CASSQGVNLGVHHEQYF
DNA: TGCGCCAGCAGCCAAGGCGTAAACCTAGGGGTTCACCACGAGCAGTACTTC

D: .
size: once
J: TRBJ2-2
V: TRBV18
CDR3: CASSPGDSRELFF
DNA: TGTGCCAGCTCACCCGGCGACAGCCGGGAGCTGTTTTTT

D: TRBD2
size: .
J: TRBJ2-3
V: TRBV5-1
CDR3: CASSLAGGDTQYF
DNA: TGCGCCAGCAGCTTGGCGGGGGGAGATACGCAGTATTTT

D: TRBD2
size: .
J: TRBJ2-5
V: TRBV18
CDR3: CASSPEAAGGQETQYF
DNA: TGTGCCAGCTCACCAGAGGCAGCGGGGGGTCAAGAGACCCAGTACTTC

D: TRBD2
size: .
J: TRBJ2-5
V: TRBV11-2
CDR3: CASSLGLAGVEETQYF
DNA: TGTGCCAGCAGCTTGGGACTAGCGGGGGTGGAAGAGACCCAGTACTTC

D: TRBD2
size: .
J: TRBJ2-3
V: TRBV29-1
CDR3: CSVPRRGAGDTQYF
DNA: TGCAGCGTCCCTCGGCGGGGGGCCGGGGATACGCAGTATTTT

D: .
size: .
J: TRBJ1-6
V: TRBV15
CDR3: CATSRVAQNSPLHF
DNA: TGTGCCACCAGCAGAGTGGCACAAAATTCACCCCTCCACTTT

D: TRBD1
size: .
J: TRBJ1-5
V: TRBV7-8
CDR3: CASSILGQGSNQPQHF
DNA: TGTGCCAGCAGCATCCTCGGACAGGGCAGCAATCAGCCCCAGCATTTT

D: .
size: few
J: TRBJ2-4
V: TRBV6-6
CDR3: CASSSSGVTENIQYF
DNA: TGTGCCAGCAGCTCGAGTGGAGTAACTGAAAACATTCAGTACTTC

D: .
size: .
J: TRBJ1-1
V: TRBV7-9
CDR3: CASSSPGNGNTEAFF
DNA: TGTGCCAGCAGCTCCCCCGGGAATGGGAACACTGAAGCTTTCTTT

D: .
size: once
J: TRBJ1-1
V: TRBV7-8
CDR3: CASSLALLKVNTEAFF
DNA: TGTGCCAGCAGCTTAGCGCTTCTAAAAGTGAACACTGAAGCTTTCTTT

D: .
size: .
J: TRBJ2-2
V: TRBV5-1
CDR3: CASSLRRGASGELFF
DNA: TGCGCCAGCAGCTTAAGACGGGGGGCTTCCGGGGAGCTGTTTTTT

D: TRBD2
size: .
J: TRBJ2-6
V: TRBV5-8
CDR3: CASSQWRGSPGANVLTF
DNA: TGTGCCAGCAGCCAATGGCGGGGGTCACCTGGGGCCAACGTCCTGACTTTC

D: .
size: .
J: TRBJ1-1
V: TRBV4-1
CDR3: CASSQGGKNTEAFF
DNA: TGCGCCAGCAGCCAAGGGGGCAAGAACACTGAAGCTTTCTTT

D: TRBD2
size: .
J: TRBJ2-3
V: TRBV6-6
CDR3: CASSLAGANTDTQYF
DNA: TGTGCCAGCAGTCTAGCGGGGGCCAACACAGATACGCAGTATTTT

D: .
size: once
J: TRBJ1-5
V: TRBV2
CDR3: CASSEGENYSNQPQHF
DNA: TGTGCCAGCAGTGAAGGGGAGAACTATAGCAATCAGCCCCAGCATTTT

D: TRBD1
size: .
J: TRBJ2-3
V: TRBV29-1
CDR3: CSAATRDRGRKDTQYF
DNA: TGCAGCGCCGCTACACGAGACAGGGGGAGGAAAGATACGCAGTATTTT

D: .
size: few
J: TRBJ2-3
V: TRBV7-9
CDR3: CASSLGGGTTDTQYF
DNA: TGTGCCAGCAGCTTAGGTGGGGGGACCACAGATACGCAGTATTTT

D: TRBD1
size: .
J: TRBJ1-2
V: TRBV11-2
CDR3: CASSLTGVSSNYGYTF
DNA: TGTGCCAGCAGCTTGACAGGGGTTTCATCGAACTATGGCTACACCTTC

D: .
size: .
J: TRBJ1-1
V: TRBV7-6
CDR3: CASSSGGEAFF
DNA: TGTGCCAGCAGCTCGGGGGGGGAAGCTTTCTTT